A selection of T cell receptor beta chains follows, all from one sample in a study of blood T cells in healthy people across ages. TCRdb re-derived calls from the 5' RACE reads in MiXCR, one entry per CDR3 protein. The sample yields 1 million or so distinct CDR3 sequences, 45% seen once. Sequencing input: blood. The origin of the receptors is a woman aged 55-75 years in good health. The CDR3 runs from the conserved cysteine through the conserved F or W. D genes are given only for firm matches. Clone size is stated in some rows and not others, as once, few, many or a class when expanded.

V	size	D	J	CDR3	DNA
TRBV15	few	TRBD2	TRBJ2-7	CATSPRTSGYEQYF	TGTGCCACCAGCCCGCGGACTAGCGGCTACGAGCAGTACTTC
TRBV5-1	NA	NA	TRBJ1-2	CASSPRQANSLLGYTF	TGCGCCAGCAGCCCCAGACAGGCAAACTCCCTCCTGGGCTACACCTTC
TRBV6-5	NA	NA	TRBJ2-6	CASSYFRLGAAGANVLTF	TGTGCCAGCAGTTACTTTCGGCTTGGGGCCGCTGGGGCCAACGTCCTGACTTTC
TRBV3-1	few	NA	TRBJ1-2	CASSHGLAVGGYTF	TGTGCCAGCAGCCACGGGTTAGCCGTTGGTGGCTACACCTTC
TRBV6-6	few	TRBD1	TRBJ1-6	CASRPGQGGSPLHF	TGTGCCAGCAGGCCAGGACAGGGAGGTTCACCCCTCCACTTT
TRBV5-6	NA	NA	TRBJ1-6	CASSRVRRNSPLHF	TGTGCCAGCAGCCGCGTGAGGCGGAATTCACCCCTCCACTTT
TRBV4-3	NA	TRBD1	TRBJ2-2	CASSQEGTGLESGELFF	TGCGCCAGCAGCCAAGAGGGGACAGGGCTAGAGTCCGGGGAGCTGTTTTTT
TRBV13	NA	NA	TRBJ2-6	CASSLKVLSGANVLTF	TGTGCCAGCAGCTTAAAGGTCCTGTCTGGGGCCAACGTCCTGACTTTC
TRBV7-2	NA	NA	TRBJ2-7	CASSLGVAPLEQYF	TGTGCCAGCAGTTTGGGGGTCGCTCCCCTCGAGCAGTACTTC
TRBV5-1	few	NA	TRBJ2-7	CASSLGGIDEQYF	TGCGCCAGCAGCTTGGGCGGGATCGACGAGCAGTACTTC
TRBV20-1	NA	NA	TRBJ2-3	CSARLDTDTQYF	TGCAGTGCTAGGCTAGACACAGATACGCAGTATTTT
TRBV5-1	NA	TRBD2	TRBJ2-7	CASSLFASGNNEQYF	TGCGCCAGCAGCTTGTTTGCTAGCGGAAACAATGAGCAGTACTTC
TRBV20-1	many	TRBD1	TRBJ1-1	CSARAGGSIAEAFF	TGCAGTGCTAGAGCAGGGGGCTCGATTGCTGAAGCTTTCTTT
TRBV7-3	NA	NA	TRBJ1-6	CASNRRGPFNSPLHF	TGTGCCAGCAACCGTCGGGGGCCTTTTAATTCACCCCTCCACTTT
TRBV29-1	many	TRBD1	TRBJ2-5	CSVAQGARETQYF	TGCAGCGTTGCCCAGGGGGCGCGGGAGACCCAGTACTTC
TRBV13	NA	NA	TRBJ2-1	CASSLTETYNEQFF	TGTGCCAGCAGCCTGACAGAGACCTACAATGAGCAGTTCTTC
TRBV30	few	TRBD1	TRBJ2-7	CAWSVRPEQGVSEQYF	TGTGCCTGGAGTGTACGCCCCGAACAGGGGGTCTCCGAGCAGTACTTC
TRBV7-2	few	NA	TRBJ2-1	CASSFGRGGGQINYNEQFF	TGTGCCAGCAGCTTCGGAAGAGGTGGGGGGCAGATCAACTACAATGAGCAGTTCTTC
TRBV20-1	NA	TRBD2	TRBJ2-3	CSARSGGRLDTQYF	TGCAGTGCTAGATCAGGCGGGAGGTTAGATACGCAGTATTTT
TRBV27	few	NA	TRBJ2-1	CASSLVGNNEQFF	TGTGCCAGCAGTTTGGTGGGAAACAATGAGCAGTTCTTC
TRBV20-1	NA	NA	TRBJ1-2	CSATRDVSGYTF	TGCAGTGCTACCAGGGATGTCTCTGGCTACACCTTC
TRBV20-1	NA	TRBD2	TRBJ2-3	CSRLTSGTDTQYF	TGCAGCAGGTTGACTAGCGGCACAGATACGCAGTATTTT
TRBV5-6	NA	TRBD2	TRBJ2-1	CASSSRRGGSSYNEQFF	TGTGCCAGCAGCAGTCGCCGCGGGGGGAGCTCCTACAATGAGCAGTTCTTC
TRBV12-3/TRBV12-4	NA	NA	TRBJ2-4	CASRPHQGKNIQYF	TGTGCCAGCAGGCCTCACCAGGGCAAAAACATTCAGTACTTC
TRBV3-1	NA	NA	TRBJ1-2	CASSQDLQYGYTF	TGTGCCAGCAGCCAAGATCTCCAGTATGGCTACACCTTC
TRBV10-3	few	NA	TRBJ2-5	CAITGGIGETQYF	TGTGCCATCACTGGCGGGATTGGGGAGACCCAGTACTTC
TRBV7-8	NA	NA	TRBJ1-2	CASSLESGLDGYTF	TGTGCCAGCAGCTTAGAATCGGGGTTGGATGGCTACACCTTC
TRBV20-1	NA	TRBD2	TRBJ2-3	CSARWSSGGTDTQYF	TGCAGTGCTAGGTGGTCTAGCGGGGGCACAGATACGCAGTATTTT
TRBV5-5	NA	TRBD1	TRBJ2-3	CASSVGFRDRYTDTQYF	TGTGCCAGCAGCGTTGGTTTCCGGGACAGATACACAGATACGCAGTATTTT
TRBV6-1	few	NA	TRBJ2-1	CASSRATFRFSYNEQFF	TGTGCCAGCAGCCGCGCGACCTTTAGATTTTCCTACAATGAGCAGTTCTTC
TRBV30	few	NA	TRBJ1-2	CAWISQNQRNTF	TGTGCCTGGATTAGCCAGAATCAACGGAACACCTTC
TRBV7-8	many	NA	TRBJ2-5	CASANGGQTTLQETQYF	TGTGCCAGCGCCAACGGGGGGCAGACTACCCTCCAAGAGACCCAGTACTTC
TRBV6-1	many	NA	TRBJ2-7	CASSEGYEQYF	TGTGCCAGCAGTGAGGGCTACGAGCAGTACTTC
TRBV14	NA	NA	TRBJ2-3	CASSQVPPRAGSTDTQYF	TGTGCCAGCAGCCAAGTTCCACCTCGTGCGGGAAGCACAGATACGCAGTATTTT
TRBV6-5	many	TRBD2	TRBJ2-1	CASRTSGSNYNEQFF	TGTGCCAGCAGAACGAGCGGGAGCAATTACAATGAGCAGTTCTTC
TRBV28	NA	TRBD1	TRBJ1-5	CPSSTGQGANSQPQHF	TGTCCCAGCAGTACCGGACAGGGGGCGAATTCTCAGCCCCAGCATTTT
TRBV7-9	once	TRBD1	TRBJ1-2	CASSPPLTGRLGYGYTF	TGTGCCAGCAGCCCACCTCTGACAGGGAGGCTGGGCTATGGCTACACCTTC
TRBV5-1	NA	TRBD1	TRBJ1-6	CASSSQGEYSPLHF	TGCGCCAGCAGCTCACAGGGGGAATATTCACCCCTCCACTTT
TRBV20-1	few	TRBD2	TRBJ2-1	CSARGAGGYWDEQFF	TGCAGTGCTAGGGGGGCGGGAGGGTACTGGGATGAGCAGTTCTTC
TRBV24-1	NA	NA	TRBJ1-2	CATSERRNYGYTF	TGTGCCACCAGTGAGCGACGGAACTATGGCTACACCTTC
TRBV21-1	NA	NA	TRBJ2-1	CASSKGLPGLFEQFF	TGTGCCAGCAGCAAAGGACTCCCGGGACTTTTTGAGCAGTTCTTC
TRBV29-1	few	NA	TRBJ2-7	CSVVGVLYEQYF	TGCAGCGTTGTCGGAGTCCTTTACGAGCAGTACTTC
TRBV12-3/TRBV12-4	NA	TRBD1	TRBJ2-3	CASSFGDRGFSDTQYF	TGTGCCAGCAGTTTCGGGGACAGGGGATTCTCCGATACGCAGTATTTT
TRBV2	few	TRBD1	TRBJ2-7	CANGQGAGSYEQYF	TGTGCCAATGGACAGGGGGCGGGGTCCTACGAGCAGTACTTC
TRBV14	NA	NA	TRBJ1-4	CASSQDIGQNEKLFF	TGTGCCAGCAGCCAAGATATTGGGCAGAATGAAAAACTGTTTTTT
TRBV5-6	once	NA	TRBJ1-1	CASSPTGPVNTEAFF	TGTGCCAGCAGCCCAACAGGGCCCGTGAACACTGAAGCTTTCTTT